This T cell receptor (beta chain) came from a study of beta chain features in type 1 diabetes. Points from the study as a whole: Type 1 diabetes patients had fewer VDJ junction insertions and more deletions. Across all four CD4+ subsets, people with type 1 diabetes showed modestly shorter TCRB CDR3s.

The ends lost 0 bases at V and 1 base at J; junction bases unmatched: 0. This CDR3 region has 16 residues. Regarding this clone: What it binds is unknown.

Expressed TCRB transcripts were sequenced, since all the RNA that had been isolated was reverse transcribed. The table came from immunoSEQ multiplex PCR; TCRdb's copy has only in-frame clones and leaves some out. The table has about 250,000 clones, roughly 10% seen once. The gene calls are TRBV5-7 and TRBJ2-3, with TRBD2 matching over 12 bases. TRBV5-7 falls under the ORF class, with uncertain function. The origin of this receptor is a man aged 25 to 40 with type 1 diabetes. The sample taken for sequencing was naive CD4+ T cells from blood. This CDR3 is CASSLASGGGTDTQYF. CDR3 nucleotides: TGTGCCAGCAGCTTGGCTAGCGGGGGGGGCACAGATACGCAGTATTTT.